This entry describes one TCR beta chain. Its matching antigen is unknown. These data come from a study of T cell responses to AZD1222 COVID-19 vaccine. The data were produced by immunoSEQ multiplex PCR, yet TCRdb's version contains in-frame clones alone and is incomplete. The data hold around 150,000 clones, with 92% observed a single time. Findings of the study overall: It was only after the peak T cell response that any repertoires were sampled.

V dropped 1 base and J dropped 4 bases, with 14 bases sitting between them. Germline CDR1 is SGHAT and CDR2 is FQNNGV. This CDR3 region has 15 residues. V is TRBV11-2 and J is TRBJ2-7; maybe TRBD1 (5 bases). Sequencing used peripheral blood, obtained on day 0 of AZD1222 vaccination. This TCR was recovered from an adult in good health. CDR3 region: CASSLGAGKGYEQYF. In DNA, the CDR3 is TGTGCCAGCAGCTTAGGCGCAGGGAAGGGGTACGAGCAGTACTTC.